This T cell receptor (beta chain) was profiled in a study of blood T cell repertoires in COVID-19. Measured with immunoSEQ multiplex PCR; TCRdb has only the in-frame clones, and not every one. This table holds 150,000 to 200,000 clones, roughly four fifths found once. This clone was counted between two and nine times. Per the germline V gene, CDR1 is LNHNV and CDR2 is YYDKDF (reference sequence). The length of the CDR3 is 12 residues. V was clipped by 5 bases and J by 9 bases, with 11 bases between them. Sequencing was done on a sample of peripheral blood. The genes are TRBV15 and TRBJ2-1; D gene ambiguous. This receptor was obtained from a man aged 60 to 69 with active or convalescent COVID-19. CDR3 amino acids: CATSPAAGEQFF. For the CDR3, the DNA is TGTGCCACCAGCCCCGCCGCCGGTGAGCAGTTCTTC.